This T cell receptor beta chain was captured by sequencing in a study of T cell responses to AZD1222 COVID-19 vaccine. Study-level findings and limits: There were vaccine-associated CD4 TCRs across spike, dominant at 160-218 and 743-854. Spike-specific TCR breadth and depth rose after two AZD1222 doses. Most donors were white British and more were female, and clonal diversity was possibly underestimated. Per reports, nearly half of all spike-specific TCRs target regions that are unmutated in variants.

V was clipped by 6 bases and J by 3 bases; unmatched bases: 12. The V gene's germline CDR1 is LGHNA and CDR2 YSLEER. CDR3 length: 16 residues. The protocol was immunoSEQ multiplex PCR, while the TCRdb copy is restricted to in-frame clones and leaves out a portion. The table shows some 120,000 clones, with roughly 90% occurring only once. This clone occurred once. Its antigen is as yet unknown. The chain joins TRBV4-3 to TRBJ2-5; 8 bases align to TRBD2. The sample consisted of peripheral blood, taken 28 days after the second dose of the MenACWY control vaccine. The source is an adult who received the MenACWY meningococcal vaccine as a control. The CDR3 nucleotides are TGCGCCAGCAGACGCAAGGATAGAGCGGGGGAAGAGACCCAGTACTTC. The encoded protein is CASRRKDRAGEETQYF.